This entry features one T cell receptor beta chain sequence. The data stem from a study of blood T cell repertoires in COVID-19. About the study: PBMCs, B-cell-depleted T cells, or T cells provided the cDNA or gDNA that made up the material.

Original processing notes: The authors estimated nucleated cell counts from reference gene primer amplification. Sequencing was performed with immunoSEQ multiplex PCR; in TCRdb, only in-frame clones are kept and a portion is missing. V and J calls and clone size are those listed in that table; D and trimming were worked out from the DNA. The profile shows roughly 300,000 clones, over 80% of them singletons. Trimming took 7 bases from V and 0 from J; bases not matched to a gene: 7. CDR3 size: 16 residues. Germline CDR1 SNHLY, CDR2 FYNNEI. The material sequenced was peripheral blood. This sequence was found in a woman in her forties who had recovered from COVID-19. This chain joins TRBV2 and TRBJ2-7; TRBD2 matches 12 bases. The CDR3 is CASNPGLAGNSYEQYF. DNA for the CDR3: TGTGCCAGCAATCCTGGACTAGCGGGGAACTCCTACGAGCAGTACTTC.